Below are 27 T cell receptor beta chains sequenced from a single sample in a study of CD8 T cells in ankylosing spondylitis (dated by TCRdb to 2017 to 2019). The library was generated by 5' RACE. TCRdb names Illumina HiSeq 2500 as the instrument used. Clones were called with MiXCR by TCRdb after fastp trimmed the public reads at Q25, and only in-frame beta chains were retained. CDR3 protein sequences are deduplicated, and each keeps its most common genes and DNA. This sample has about 42,000 distinct CDR3 sequences in its table, and around 3.8% of those were observed once. The ten largest clones take up roughly 4% of the sample. Material: blood, either unsorted or a sorted T cell fraction (not recorded which). The receptor source for this set is a female donor with ankylosing spondylitis or in good health (not recorded which).

This clonotype was found many times. The chain employs TRBV9 and TRBJ1-1; D remains unclear. From germline, CDR1 is SGDLS and CDR2 YYNGEE. The CDR3 loop spans 12 amino acids. Trimming stripped 0 bases from V and 8 bases from J, with 8 bases between. The CDR3 spells CASSVGEPEAFF. CDR3 in DNA: TGTGCCAGCAGCGTAGGCGAACCCGAAGCTTTCTTT. Full variable domain (outside the CDR3, taken from reference TRBV9 and TRBJ1-1): DSGVTQTPKHLITATGQRVTLRCSPRSGDLSVYWYQQSLDQGLQFLIQYYNGEERAKGNILERFSAQQFPDLHSELNLSSLELGDSALYFCASSVGEPEAFFGQGTRLTVV.

This clonotype occurred many times. The chain recombines TRBV9 with TRBJ2-4, with D possibly TRBD1 on 5 matching bases. CDR1 and CDR2 (germline): SGDLS, YYNGEE. The V end was cut by 4 bases, the J end by 6 bases, with 17 bases between. The CDR3 covers 15 residues. The CDR3 loop reads CASSPDAGRGNIQYF. The CDR3 DNA reads TGTGCCAGCAGCCCGGACGCAGGGCGCGGAAACATTCAGTACTTC.

This clonotype came up many times. The gene calls are TRBV9 and TRBJ1-1; 8 nucleotides agree with TRBD1. Germline V lookup: CDR1 SGDLS, CDR2 YYNGEE. The V gene end was trimmed by 0 bases and the J gene end by 4 bases; junction bases not matched to a gene: 5. This CDR3 is built from 15 residues. In nucleotides, the CDR3 is TGTGCCAGCAGCGTAGCAGGGGGCGGGAGCACTGAAGCTTTCTTT. This gives the protein CASSVAGGGSTEAFF. The full variable domain, completed using reference TRBV9 and TRBJ1-1, is DSGVTQTPKHLITATGQRVTLRCSPRSGDLSVYWYQQSLDQGLQFLIQYYNGEERAKGNILERFSAQQFPDLHSELNLSSLELGDSALYFCASSVAGGGSTEAFFGQGTRLTVV.

The chain recombines TRBV9 with TRBJ1-2; TRBD1 is a possible D gene (5 bases). V lost 4 bases to trimming and J lost 0 bases, with 10 bases between them. This CDR3 is built from 14 residues. Germline V gene sequence: CDR1 SGDLS, CDR2 YYNGEE. CDR3 residues: CASSQGVTNYGYTF. CDR3 DNA: TGTGCCAGCAGCCAAGGGGTTACTAACTATGGCTACACCTTC.

Many counts were recorded for this clonotype. The chain recombines TRBV9 with TRBJ1-1; maybe TRBD1 (6 bases). V lost 0 bases, J lost 6 bases, and 15 bases lay in between. This CDR3 contains 15 residues. Germline CDR1 is SGDLS and CDR2 is YYNGEE. The CDR3, as DNA: TGTGCCAGCAGCGTAGTGCACAGGGCGGGGGCTGAAGCTTTCTTT. It encodes CASSVVHRAGAEAFF. Full variable domain (outside the CDR3, taken from reference TRBV9 and TRBJ1-1): DSGVTQTPKHLITATGQRVTLRCSPRSGDLSVYWYQQSLDQGLQFLIQYYNGEERAKGNILERFSAQQFPDLHSELNLSSLELGDSALYFCASSVVHRAGAEAFFGQGTRLTVV.

This clonotype appeared many times. The chain recombines TRBV9 with TRBJ1-4, with D perhaps TRBD1 (5 bases). CDR1 is SGDLS, CDR2 YYNGEE, per germline. The CDR3 sequence is 13 residues long. Trimming shortened V by 0 bases and J by 6 bases, and 6 bases separated the two germline ends. CDR3 DNA sequence: TGTGCCAGCAGCGTAGGAGGGGATGAAAAACTGTTTTTT. Translated: CASSVGGDEKLFF.

V usage is TRBV9 and J usage is TRBJ2-3; 12 bases are a match to TRBD2. The germline V gene encodes CDR1 SGDLS and CDR2 YYNGEE. Germline trimming cut 7 bases from V and 11 bases from J; bases unmatched to any gene: 11. CDR3 size: 14 residues. The DNA of the CDR3 is TGTGCCAGCGTAGTGGCTAGCGGGGGGGCCGAGCAGTATTTT. Protein sequence: CASVVASGGAEQYF.

V gene TRBV9 combines with J gene TRBJ2-2; tentative D call: TRBD2 (6 bases). The CDR3 sequence is 15 residues long. Germline loops: CDR1 SGDLS, CDR2 YYNGEE. Trimming took off 3 bases at V and 6 bases at J, with 15 bases between the two ends. Here the CDR3 DNA reads TGTGCCAGCAGCGCCCTCCCCGGGAGCGCCGGGGAGCTGTTTTTT. Translating gives CASSALPGSAGELFF.

This clonotype was seen repeatedly, ten times or more. The chain is built from TRBV9 and TRBJ2-6; D gene uncertain. The CDR3 has 15 amino acids. Trimming removed 3 bases at V and 4 bases at J, with 11 bases between. CDR1 SGDLS and CDR2 YYNGEE come from the germline V gene. CDR3 in amino acids: CASSATHPGANVLTF. The CDR3 DNA sequence: TGTGCCAGCAGCGCGACACATCCCGGGGCCAACGTCCTGACTTTC.

This clonotype was seen ten or more times. This sequence joins TRBV1 and TRBJ1-1; TRBD1 is the table's D call and was not checked against the DNA. TRBV1 is an annotated pseudogene. The CDR3 runs 13 residues. DNA for the CDR3: TGCACCAGCAGCCAAGAGGCCAGGGCGAGAGCTTTCTTT. Translated, it gives CTSSQEARARAFF.

This clonotype showed up many times. The V call is TRBV9, the J call TRBJ2-7, with 10 positions matching TRBD2. J lost 2 bases, V lost 4 bases, and 6 bases had no gene match. Germline lookup yields CDR1 SGDLS and CDR2 YYNGEE. The CDR3 has 15 amino acids. CDR3 in amino acids: CASSPRTSGPYEQYF. The CDR3 coding sequence is TGTGCCAGCAGCCCCCGGACTAGCGGCCCCTACGAGCAGTACTTC. Based on the CDR3 plus reference TRBV9 and TRBJ2-7, the full variable domain is DSGVTQTPKHLITATGQRVTLRCSPRSGDLSVYWYQQSLDQGLQFLIQYYNGEERAKGNILERFSAQQFPDLHSELNLSSLELGDSALYFCASSPRTSGPYEQYFGPGTRLTVT.

This clonotype occurred many times. V gene TRBV9 combines with J gene TRBJ1-2, with a possible D match to TRBD1 (5 bases). The CDR3 consists of 13 residues. Germline V CDR1 and CDR2: SGDLS, YYNGEE. Between the trimmed V and J ends, which lost 4 bases and 4 bases, there was a span of 11 bases. This chain's CDR3 is CASSTEGFYGYTF. In DNA form, the CDR3 reads TGTGCCAGCAGCACGGAGGGGTTCTATGGCTACACCTTC.

There are many counts of this clonotype. The rearrangement uses TRBV9 and TRBJ1-1, with D possibly matching TRBD1 (6 bases). Germline CDR1 and CDR2: SGDLS and YYNGEE. Trimming cost V 4 bases and J 4 bases, with 17 bases left between them. The length of the CDR3 is 15 residues. Written as DNA, the CDR3 is TGTGCCAGCAGCCCCCCGCGGGGGCTGGGCACTGAAGCTTTCTTT. Translated, it gives CASSPPRGLGTEAFF.

This clonotype came up many times. This chain connects TRBV9 to TRBJ2-1; 10 nucleotides agree with TRBD1. The J segment lost 6 bases and the V segment lost 4 bases, leaving 4 bases of the junction unmatched. The CDR3 covers 14 residues. The germline CDR1 and CDR2 sequences are SGDLS and YYNGEE. The CDR3, as DNA: TGTGCCAGCAGCCCGGGACAGGGGACCAATGAGCAGTTCTTC. Amino acid sequence: CASSPGQGTNEQFF.

In its sample, this clonotype was seen many times. The V gene is TRBV9, the J gene TRBJ2-1; possible D gene TRBD2, 7 bases. Germline loops: CDR1 SGDLS, CDR2 YYNGEE. V dropped 1 base and J dropped 8 bases, with 16 bases sitting between them. CDR3 length: 15 residues. CDR3 coding DNA: TGTGCCAGCAGCGTAACCACGGGGGGCCACGATGAGCAGTTCTTC. Its protein product is CASSVTTGGHDEQFF.

This clonotype was recorded many times. The CDR3 DNA reads TGTGCCAGCAGCGTGGACCGGGGACTCCAAGAGACCCAGTACTTC. It specifies CASSVDRGLQETQYF. The chain links TRBV9 to TRBJ2-5; perhaps TRBD2 as D (6 bases). The V end was cut by 2 bases, the J end by 1 base, with 12 bases between. From germline, CDR1 is SGDLS and CDR2 YYNGEE. The length of the CDR3 is 15 residues.

Many counts were recorded for this clonotype. V and J are TRBV9 and TRBJ1-1; possible D gene TRBD1, 5 bases. CDR3 length: 13 residues. The germline gives CDR1 SGDLS, CDR2 YYNGEE. Trimming removed 3 bases from V and 1 base from J, with 7 bases in between. The CDR3 sequence is CASSADRNTEAFF. CDR3 sequence (DNA): TGTGCCAGCAGCGCAGACAGGAACACTGAAGCTTTCTTT.

This chain links TRBV9 with TRBJ2-5; 11 nucleotides align to TRBD2. Germline CDR1 and CDR2: SGDLS and YYNGEE. The CDR3 totals 16 residues. Unmatched junction bases numbered 5, after V lost 3 bases and J lost 1 base. CDR3: CASSARTSGPQETQYF. As DNA, the CDR3 is TGTGCCAGCAGCGCCAGGACTAGCGGGCCCCAAGAGACCCAGTACTTC.

The sample holds many counts of this clonotype. The V and J genes are TRBV9 and TRBJ1-2, with D possibly being TRBD1 (5 bases). CDR1 SGDLS and CDR2 YYNGEE come from the germline V gene. This CDR3 spans 16 amino acids. V was cut by 0 bases and J by 3 bases, with 15 bases left in between. CDR3 protein: CASSVAIAGSDYGYTF. The CDR3 DNA sequence: TGTGCCAGCAGCGTAGCCATCGCAGGGTCGGACTATGGCTACACCTTC.

This clonotype occurred many times. The genes are TRBV9 and TRBJ2-1; no clear D gene. The CDR3 is 16 residues long. Germline loops: CDR1 SGDLS, CDR2 YYNGEE. Trimming shortened V by 0 bases and J by 3 bases, and 13 bases separated the two germline ends. CDR3 bases: TGTGCCAGCAGCGTAGGCATTGCGGCGAACTACAATGAGCAGTTCTTC. Its translation is CASSVGIAANYNEQFF.

This clonotype was recorded at least ten times. The V gene is TRBV9, the J gene TRBJ1-2, with D tentatively TRBD1 (6 bases). This CDR3 has 15 amino acids. CDR1 SGDLS and CDR2 YYNGEE come from the germline V gene. Trimming took off 0 bases at V and 4 bases at J, with 13 bases between the two ends. The CDR3 nucleotides read TGTGCCAGCAGCGTAGTCAACGGGGGCAGCTATGGCTACACCTTC. Translating it yields CASSVVNGGSYGYTF.

There are many counts of this clonotype. The rearrangement uses TRBV9 and TRBJ2-1, with 10 bases identical to TRBD1. CDR1 SGDLS and CDR2 YYNGEE come from the germline V gene. Trimming at V came to 2 bases and at J to 8 bases, leaving 7 bases not matched to a gene. The CDR3 covers 15 residues. CDR3 region: CASSVTGTGVDEQFF. The DNA for the CDR3 is TGTGCCAGCAGCGTGACCGGGACAGGGGTGGATGAGCAGTTCTTC.

In regard to this clonotype: This may stem from a read error, because a much larger clone lies one nucleotide away. This CDR3 is missing its conserved last phenylalanine or tryptophan, likely due to a read error. V gene TRBV9 combines with J gene TRBJ1-1; unclear D gene. V shed 0 bases and J shed 1 base, with 7 bases lying between them. The CDR3 contains 14 residues. Germline assignment: CDR1 SGDLS and CDR2 YYNGEE. CDR3 protein: CASSVAGRNTEAFV. For the CDR3, the DNA is TGTGCCAGCAGCGTAGCTGGGCGGAACACTGAAGCTTTCGTT.

In its sample, this clonotype was seen many times. This chain links TRBV9 with TRBJ2-3; D may correspond to TRBD1 or TRBD2 (5 bases each). The CDR3 contains 14 residues. Germline V gives CDR1 SGDLS, CDR2 YYNGEE. V lost 7 bases and J 5 bases, leaving 17 bases between the germline ends. CDR3: CASGRDPLRDTQYF. CDR3 coding DNA: TGTGCCAGCGGAAGGGACCCCCTGAGAGATACGCAGTATTTT.

This clonotype was observed many times. The chain couples TRBV9 to TRBJ2-1; D remains ambiguous. Looked up from germline, CDR1 is SGDLS and CDR2 is YYNGEE. CDR3 length: 15 amino acids. The ends were cut back, 4 bases at V and 3 bases at J, with 14 bases in the middle. CDR3 residues: CASSPVASVYNEQFF. CDR3 DNA sequence: TGTGCCAGCAGCCCCGTGGCTAGTGTCTACAATGAGCAGTTCTTC.

This clonotype was counted at least ten times. The gene calls are TRBV9 and TRBJ2-3; D is unresolved. Germline loops: CDR1 SGDLS, CDR2 YYNGEE. V was pared by 0 bases and J by 1 base, with 9 bases between. CDR3 length equals 15 residues. The CDR3 nucleotides read TGTGCCAGCAGCGTAGGCGTCCAACGCACAGATACGCAGTATTTT. Protein sequence: CASSVGVQRTDTQYF.

Only a few counts were recorded for this clonotype. The genes are TRBV9 and TRBJ2-2, with 8 bases identical to TRBD2. The CDR3 runs to 18 residues. From germline, CDR1 is SGDLS and CDR2 YYNGEE. J gave up 0 bases and V 0 bases, and 7 bases lay outside the gene matches. This CDR3 reads CASSVAIRGGPNTGELFF. The DNA of the CDR3 is TGTGCCAGCAGCGTAGCGATACGGGGGGGCCCGAACACCGGGGAGCTGTTTTTT. The whole variable domain, remainder taken from reference TRBV9 and TRBJ2-2, is DSGVTQTPKHLITATGQRVTLRCSPRSGDLSVYWYQQSLDQGLQFLIQYYNGEERAKGNILERFSAQQFPDLHSELNLSSLELGDSALYFCASSVAIRGGPNTGELFFGEGSRLTVL.